Sequencing of this T cell receptor beta chain was carried out in a study of shared clonotypes between healthy human individuals. The study, taken as a whole, reports: A limitation of the genetic and exposure-history diversity represented arose from few donors.

Here immunoSEQ multiplex PCR was the method, and the copy in TCRdb shows in-frame clones only, minus some. The sample shows some 790,000 clones, around 70% of them seen only once. Donors comprised only Caucasian adults living in Nashville, Tennessee. Splitting the CD4+ cells yielded a CD45RA+ naive subset and a CD45RA-negative memory subset. Germline CDR1 is SGHVS and CDR2 is FQNEAQ. Trimming left V 7 bases short and J 5 bases short, with 21 bases between. This CDR3 contains 16 residues. Of note for this clone: The antigen is undetermined.

Sequencing input: memory CD4+ T cells sorted from blood. Subset described: CD45RA-negative fraction. The TCR comes from a woman between 25 and 40 years old in good health. The V call is TRBV7-8, the J call TRBJ2-1, with D maybe TRBD2 (6 bases). CDR3 sequence reads: CASIPMGGIQNNEQFF. DNA for the CDR3: TGTGCCAGCATCCCAATGGGCGGGATCCAGAACAATGAGCAGTTCTTC.